Listed here are 7 T cell receptor beta chains from one sample, sequenced in a study of identical twins. TCRdb analysed the 5' RACE reads with MiXCR anew, one entry per CDR3 protein. The table shows 350,000 to 500,000 distinct CDR3 sequences, with roughly 18% occurring only once. The specimen sequenced was naive T cells sorted from blood. The receptors derive from a man aged 45-65 years in good health.

The chain is built from TRBV11-1 and TRBJ2-7; 7 bases match TRBD1. Germline V CDR1 and CDR2: SGHAT, FQDESV (reference sequence). The ends lost 1 base at V and 5 bases at J; junction bases unmatched: 5. The CDR3 totals 14 residues. The CDR3, as DNA: TGTGCCAGCAGCTTAGACGGCAGGGGGAACGAGCAGTACTTC. As protein: CASSLDGRGNEQYF.

This clonotype was detected many times. The chain employs TRBV27 and TRBJ1-4; D is uncertain. Germline-derived CDR1 and CDR2 are MNHEY and SMNVEV (reference sequence). Trimming left V 10 bases short and J 6 bases short, with 12 bases between. This CDR3 contains 12 residues. CDR3 sequence: CATGSLYEKLFF. The DNA for the CDR3 is TGTGCCACGGGGTCGCTCTATGAAAAACTGTTTTTT.

This clonotype showed up just a few times. The rearrangement uses TRBV7-8 and TRBJ1-1; 7 bases agree with TRBD1. This CDR3 is built from 12 residues. CDR1 is SGHVS, CDR2 FQNEAQ, per germline. V was pared by 5 bases and J by 8 bases, with 5 bases of the junction left unmatched. In DNA form, the CDR3 reads TGTGCCAGCAGCCAGGGGACAGCCGAAGCTTTCTTT. Protein sequence: CASSQGTAEAFF.

With regard to this clonotype: As the CDR3 is not closed by the conserved phenylalanine or tryptophan, this likely results from a read error. J is TRBJ1-4 and V is TRBV5-1; D perhaps matches TRBD1 (5 bases). Germline V gene sequence: CDR1 SGHRS, CDR2 YFSETQ. V lost 0 bases to trimming and J lost 2 bases, with 11 bases between them. The CDR3 runs to 16 residues. Here the CDR3 DNA reads TGCGCCAGCAGCTTGGGTCCAGGGACTACTAATGAAAAACTGTTTTAT. This translates into CASSLGPGTTNEKLFY.

For this clonotype: A much bigger clone sits one base away, suggesting this may be a read error. The CDR3 DNA sequence: TGTGCCAGCTCACCTAGGGAACTTAGCACTGAAGCTTTCTTT. Translating it yields CASSPRELSTEAFF. The chain employs TRBV18 and TRBJ1-1; D is ambiguous. The V gene lost 3 bases and the J gene lost 4 bases, with 12 bases spanning the gap. Germline values: CDR1 KGHSH, CDR2 LQKENI. The CDR3 extends over 14 amino acids.

The chain recombines TRBV28 with TRBJ2-1; D tentatively reads TRBD1 or TRBD2 (6 bases each). This CDR3 spans 16 amino acids. Trimming took off 1 base at V and 4 bases at J, with 14 bases between the two ends. Germline V gene data show CDR1 as MDHEN and CDR2 as SYDVKM. CDR3 DNA sequence: TGTGCCAGCAGTTTATTCGGGGGCGCCGGGTACAATGAGCAGTTCTTC. It codes for CASSLFGGAGYNEQFF.

A few counts support this clonotype. The chain links TRBV5-1 to TRBJ2-7; 12 nucleotides line up with TRBD1. V gave up 5 bases and J gave up 5 bases; unmatched junction bases: 8. This CDR3 spans 15 amino acids. CDR1 is SGHRS, CDR2 YFSETQ, per germline. CDR3 sequence reads: CASSYRDRGLDEQYF. As DNA, the CDR3 is TGCGCCAGCAGTTATAGGGACAGGGGGCTCGACGAGCAGTACTTC.